This T cell receptor beta chain was recorded in a study of blood T cell repertoires in COVID-19. The wider study: Whether acute or convalescent, the COVID-19 samples came from the United States, Italy and Spain. In each case, the material was cDNA or gDNA derived from T cells, B-cell-depleted T cells, or PBMCs.

Original handling: Researchers report that nucleated cell counts were estimated from reference gene primer amplification. Clones were read by immunoSEQ multiplex PCR, and TCRdb kept only the in-frame ones, dropping some. That table supplies the V and J calls and clone size; D and trimming were determined from the DNA. Counted here are roughly 250,000 clones, roughly 84% occurring once; the ten biggest clones make up 6.5% to 9%. CDR1 and CDR2 from the germline V gene are WSHSY and SAAADI. The CDR3 has 15 residues. V lost 6 bases, J lost 8 bases, and 10 bases stayed unmatched. The sequence came from a woman in her forties or fifties with acute or convalescent COVID-19. The chain combines TRBV10-2 with TRBJ2-1, with 10 bases that match TRBD2. Material: peripheral blood. The CDR3: CASSLGTSVEDEQFF. The CDR3 coding sequence is TGCGCCAGCAGCCTCGGGACTAGCGTCGAGGATGAGCAGTTCTTC.